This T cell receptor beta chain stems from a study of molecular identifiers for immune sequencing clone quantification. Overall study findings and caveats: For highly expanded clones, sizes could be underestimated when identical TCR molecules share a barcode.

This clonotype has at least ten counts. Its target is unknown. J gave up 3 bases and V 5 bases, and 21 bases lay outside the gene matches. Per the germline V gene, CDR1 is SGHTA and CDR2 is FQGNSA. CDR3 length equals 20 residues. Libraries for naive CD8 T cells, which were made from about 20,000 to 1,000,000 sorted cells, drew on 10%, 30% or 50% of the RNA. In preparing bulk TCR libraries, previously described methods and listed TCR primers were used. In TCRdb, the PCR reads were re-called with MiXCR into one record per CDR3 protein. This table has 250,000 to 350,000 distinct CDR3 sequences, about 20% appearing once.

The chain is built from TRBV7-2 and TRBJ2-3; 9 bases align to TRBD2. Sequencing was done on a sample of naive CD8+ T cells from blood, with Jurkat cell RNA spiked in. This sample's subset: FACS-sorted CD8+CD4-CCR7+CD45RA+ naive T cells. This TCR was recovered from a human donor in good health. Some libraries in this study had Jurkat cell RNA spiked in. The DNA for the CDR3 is TGTGCCAGCAGCCCAGAGGGGCCCTTGAGCGGGGGGAAGTTTACAGATACGCAGTATTTT. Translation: CASSPEGPLSGGKFTDTQYF. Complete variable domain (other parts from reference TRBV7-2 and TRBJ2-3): GAGVSQSPSNKVTEKGKDVELRCDPISGHTALYWYRQSLGQGLEFLIYFQGNSAPDKSGLPSDRFSAERTGGSVSTLTIQRTQQEDSAVYLCASSPEGPLSGGKFTDTQYFGPGTRLTVL.